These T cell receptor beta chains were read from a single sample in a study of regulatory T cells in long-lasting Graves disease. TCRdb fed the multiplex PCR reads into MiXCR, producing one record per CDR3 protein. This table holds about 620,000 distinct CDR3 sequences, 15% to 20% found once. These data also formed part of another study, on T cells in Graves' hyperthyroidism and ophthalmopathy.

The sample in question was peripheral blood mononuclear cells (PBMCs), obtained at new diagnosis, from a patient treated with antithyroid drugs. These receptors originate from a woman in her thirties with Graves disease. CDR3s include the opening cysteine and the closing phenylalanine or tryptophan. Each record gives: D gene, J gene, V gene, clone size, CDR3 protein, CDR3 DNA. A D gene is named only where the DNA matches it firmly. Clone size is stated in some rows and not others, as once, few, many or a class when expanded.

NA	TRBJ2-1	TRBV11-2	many	CASSLVAEQFF	TGTGCCAGCAGCTTAGTAGCTGAGCAGTTCTTC
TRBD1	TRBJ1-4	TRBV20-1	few	CSAREGTANEKLFF	TGCAGTGCTAGAGAAGGGACAGCGAATGAAAAACTGTTTTTT
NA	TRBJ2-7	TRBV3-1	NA	CASSQGSDSYEQYF	TGTGCCAGCAGCCAAGGGAGCGACTCCTACGAGCAGTACTTC
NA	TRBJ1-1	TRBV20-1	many	CSASPGGFNTEAFF	TGCAGTGCTAGTCCAGGAGGCTTCAACACTGAAGCTTTCTTT
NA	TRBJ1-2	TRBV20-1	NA	CSASRAAVTLSYGYTF	TGCAGTGCTAGCAGGGCAGCGGTTACCCTTAGCTATGGCTACACCTTC
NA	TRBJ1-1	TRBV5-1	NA	CASSLGATSRTEAFF	TGCGCCAGCAGCTTGGGGGCCACTAGTCGCACTGAAGCTTTCTTT
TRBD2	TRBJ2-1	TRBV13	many	CASSLGSGSEYNEQFF	TGTGCCAGCAGCTTGGGTAGCGGGAGCGAGTACAATGAGCAGTTCTTC
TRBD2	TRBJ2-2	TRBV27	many	CASSSPPGLALTGELFF	TGTGCCAGCAGTTCGCCACCGGGACTAGCGCTCACCGGGGAGCTGTTTTTT
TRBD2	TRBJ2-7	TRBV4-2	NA	CASSLWGEGMDEQYF	TGTGCCAGCAGCCTGTGGGGGGAGGGCATGGACGAGCAGTACTTC
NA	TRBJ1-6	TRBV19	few	CASSDTTNSPLHF	TGTGCCAGCTCTGACACCACTAATTCACCCCTCCACTTT
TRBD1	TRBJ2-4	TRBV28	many	CASRLTGGLAKNIQYF	TGTGCCAGCAGACTCACAGGGGGTTTAGCCAAAAACATTCAGTACTTC
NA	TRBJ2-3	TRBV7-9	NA	CASSHGMVASTDTQYF	TGTGCCAGCAGCCACGGGATGGTAGCTAGCACAGATACGCAGTATTTT
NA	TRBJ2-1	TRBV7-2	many	CASSLEGLNYEQFF	TGTGCCAGCAGCTTAGAGGGCCTTAATTATGAGCAGTTCTTC
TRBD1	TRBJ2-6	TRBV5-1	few	CASSSQGGQSGANVLTF	TGCGCCAGCAGCTCACAGGGGGGTCAATCTGGGGCCAACGTCCTGACTTTC
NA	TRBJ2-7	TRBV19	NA	CASSPAPAAYEQYF	TGTGCCAGTAGTCCAGCTCCGGCAGCCTACGAGCAGTACTTC
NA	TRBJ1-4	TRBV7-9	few	CASSLYLAATNEKLFF	TGTGCCAGCAGCTTATATTTGGCGGCAACTAATGAAAAACTGTTTTTT
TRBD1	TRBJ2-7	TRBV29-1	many	CSVALGTGREQYF	TGCAGCGTTGCCCTCGGGACAGGGCGGGAGCAGTACTTC
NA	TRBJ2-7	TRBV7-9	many	CASSLGWGGTYEQYF	TGTGCCAGCAGCTTAGGATGGGGCGGTACCTACGAGCAGTACTTC
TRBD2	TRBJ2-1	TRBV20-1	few	CSARVPGSGNYNEQFF	TGCAGTGCTAGAGTGCCTGGAAGCGGGAACTACAATGAGCAGTTCTTC
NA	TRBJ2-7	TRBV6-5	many	CASSYSAGAGYEQYF	TGTGCCAGCAGTTACTCGGCTGGGGCTGGGTACGAGCAGTACTTC
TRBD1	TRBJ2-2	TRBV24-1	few	CATSDLQTGVTGELFF	TGTGCCACCAGTGATTTGCAGACAGGGGTTACCGGGGAGCTGTTTTTT
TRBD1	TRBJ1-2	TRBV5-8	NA	CASSLDGRGTGGYTF	TGTGCCAGCAGCTTGGATGGCAGGGGGACGGGCGGCTACACCTTC
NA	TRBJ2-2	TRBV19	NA	CASHRLGVGTGELFF	TGTGCCAGCCACCGTCTGGGAGTCGGCACCGGGGAGCTGTTTTTT
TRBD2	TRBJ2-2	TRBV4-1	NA	CASRRLAGGNTGELFF	TGCGCCAGCAGACGACTAGCGGGAGGGAACACCGGGGAGCTGTTTTTT
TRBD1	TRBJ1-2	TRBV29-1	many	CSALTGQGSWYGYTF	TGCAGCGCTCTAACGGGACAGGGGAGTTGGTATGGCTACACCTTC
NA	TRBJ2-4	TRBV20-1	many	CSASATGVNIQYF	TGCAGTGCTAGCGCGACAGGCGTCAACATTCAGTACTTC
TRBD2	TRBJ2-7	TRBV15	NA	CATSRDLYGGSYEQYF	TGTGCAACCAGCAGAGATCTATACGGGGGGTCCTACGAGCAGTACTTC
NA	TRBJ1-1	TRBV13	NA	CASSQRVGMNTEAFF	TGTGCCAGCAGCCAGAGGGTGGGCATGAACACTGAAGCTTTCTTT
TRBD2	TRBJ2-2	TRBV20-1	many	CSARISGSGELFF	TGCAGTGCTAGAATCAGCGGGAGCGGGGAGCTGTTTTTT
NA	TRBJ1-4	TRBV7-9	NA	CASSLDGEANAATNEKLFF	TGTGCCAGCAGCTTAGACGGTGAGGCGAATGCCGCAACTAATGAAAAACTGTTTTTT
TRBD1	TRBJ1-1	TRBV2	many	CASRPRQGASTEAFF	TGTGCCAGCAGGCCTAGACAGGGGGCGAGCACTGAAGCTTTCTTT
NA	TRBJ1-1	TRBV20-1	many	CSARSSGLTTEAFF	TGCAGTGCTAGATCATCCGGGCTTACCACTGAAGCTTTCTTT
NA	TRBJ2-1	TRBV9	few	CASSVAPSPYNEQFF	TGTGCCAGCAGCGTAGCTCCCAGTCCCTACAATGAGCAGTTTTTC
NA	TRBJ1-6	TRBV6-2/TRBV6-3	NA	CASSYKWDGSPSPLHF	TGTGCCAGCAGTTACAAGTGGGATGGTTCGCCTTCGCCCCTCCACTTT
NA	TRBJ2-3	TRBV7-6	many	CASSLWGGTQYF	TGTGCCAGCAGCTTATGGGGTGGTACGCAGTATTTT
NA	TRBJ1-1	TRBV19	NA	CASIAQGTTEAFF	TGTGCCAGTATTGCCCAGGGGACAACTGAAGCTTTCTTT
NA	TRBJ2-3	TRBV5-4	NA	CASSLGMTQYF	TGTGCCAGCAGCCTAGGAATGACGCAGTATTTT
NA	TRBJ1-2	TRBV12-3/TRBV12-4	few	CASSLVHTAIYGYTF	TGTGCCAGCAGTTTAGTCCACACGGCTATCTATGGCTACACCTTC
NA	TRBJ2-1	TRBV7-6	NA	CASSLGTGASYNEQFF	TGTGCCAGCAGCTTAGGTACGGGAGCATCCTACAATGAGCAGTTCTTC
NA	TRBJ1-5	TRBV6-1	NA	CASSEQAGFFSNQPQHF	TGTGCCAGCAGTGAACAGGCGGGGTTCTTTAGCAATCAGCCCCAGCATTTT
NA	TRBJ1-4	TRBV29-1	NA	CSVKGTLTTNEKLFF	TGCAGCGTCAAGGGGACACTCACAACTAATGAAAAACTGTTTTTT
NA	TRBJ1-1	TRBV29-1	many	CSVEGYPHEAFF	TGCAGCGTTGAGGGGTACCCTCACGAAGCTTTCTTT
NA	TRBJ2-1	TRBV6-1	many	CASSKSVLEQFF	TGTGCCAGCAGTAAAAGTGTTCTAGAGCAGTTCTTC
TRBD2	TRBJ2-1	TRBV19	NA	CASSGLAIYNEQFF	TGTGCCAGTAGTGGACTAGCGATCTACAATGAGCAGTTCTTC
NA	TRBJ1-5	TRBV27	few	CASSPRMPGTSSGNQPQHF	TGTGCCAGCAGTCCTCGAATGCCCGGGACATCCTCGGGCAATCAGCCCCAGCATTTT